Below, one T cell receptor (beta chain) is given with its context. Its antigen is unidentified. Drawing of peripheral blood yielded roughly 10 milliliters from each donor. The data were obtained in a study of blood T cells in healthy people across ages. Study-level findings and limits: Shifts in expanded clonotypes may have been confounded by donor CMV status, which was unknown. Estimated diversity across one million T cells was deemed an underestimate.

CDR3 size: 13 residues. CDR1 MNHNY and CDR2 SVGAGI come from the germline V gene (reference sequence). V was clipped by 6 bases and J by 5 bases; unmatched bases: 5. Then a second PCR, running roughly 6 to 11 cycles, was carried out with a sample-barcoded 5' primer and a J-beta primer mix. TCRdb reprocessed the 5' RACE reads via MiXCR and lists one record per CDR3 protein. The repertoire holds 800,000 to 950,000 distinct CDR3 sequences, with almost 30% as singletons. These data also formed part of another study, on T cells of mothers and their children.

The TCR originated in a woman aged 35 to 49 in good health. This rearrangement joins TRBV6-6 to TRBJ2-5; 8 nucleotides match TRBD2. The sequenced sample consisted of blood. The CDR3 region has the DNA TGTGCCAGCAGCTGGCGGGGGGACGAGACCCAGTACTTC. This encodes CASSWRGDETQYF.